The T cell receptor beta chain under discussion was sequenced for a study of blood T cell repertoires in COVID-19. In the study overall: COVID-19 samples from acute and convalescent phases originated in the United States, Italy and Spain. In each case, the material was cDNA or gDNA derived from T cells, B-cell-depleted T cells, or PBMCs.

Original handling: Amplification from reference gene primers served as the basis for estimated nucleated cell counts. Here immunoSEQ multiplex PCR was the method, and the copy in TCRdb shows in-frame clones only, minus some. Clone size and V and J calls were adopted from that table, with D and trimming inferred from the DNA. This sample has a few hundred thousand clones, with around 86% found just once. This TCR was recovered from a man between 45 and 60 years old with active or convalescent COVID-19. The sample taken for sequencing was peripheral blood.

The CDR3 sequence is CASSTSGGYTGELFF. CDR3 sequence (DNA): TGTGCCAGCAGCACTAGCGGGGGGTACACCGGGGAGCTGTTTTTT. V usage is TRBV6-5 and J usage is TRBJ2-2; TRBD2 matches 12 bases. Germline V gives CDR1 MNHEY, CDR2 SVGAGI. The length of the CDR3 is 15 residues. Trimming removed 6 bases from V and 3 bases from J; junction bases left unmatched: 2.